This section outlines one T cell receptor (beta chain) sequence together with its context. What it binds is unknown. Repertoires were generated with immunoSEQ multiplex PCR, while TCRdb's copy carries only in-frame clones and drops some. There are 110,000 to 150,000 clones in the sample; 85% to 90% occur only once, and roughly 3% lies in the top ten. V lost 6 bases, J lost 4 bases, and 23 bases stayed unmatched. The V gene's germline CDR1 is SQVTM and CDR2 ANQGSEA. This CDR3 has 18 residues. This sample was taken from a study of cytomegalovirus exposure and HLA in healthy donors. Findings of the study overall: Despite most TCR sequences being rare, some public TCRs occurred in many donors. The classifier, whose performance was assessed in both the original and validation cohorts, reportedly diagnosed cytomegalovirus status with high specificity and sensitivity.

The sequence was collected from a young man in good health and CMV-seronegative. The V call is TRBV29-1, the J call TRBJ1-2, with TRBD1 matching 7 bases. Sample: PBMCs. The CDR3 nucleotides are TGCAGCGTGGTGGGGCTGGGACAGACGGAATCTAGGGGCTATGGCTACACCTTC. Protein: CSVVGLGQTESRGYGYTF.